The T cell receptor beta chain described here comes from a study of T-cell memory formation after mild COVID-19 (dated by TCRdb to the early 2020s). Some background on the complete study: TCR sequence clusters from the two donors were largely donor specific. In two donors, T-cell clones that expanded and contracted after mild COVID-19 were tracked by sequencing TCRalpha and TCRbeta repertoires over time. The cohort comprised two young, previously healthy adult volunteers, one female and one male. The investigation overall reported the following: Clones contracting from day 15 to 85 had balanced CD4/CD8 phenotypes, while a second wave expanding from day 15 to 37 was biased towards CD4+. Contracting CD4+ clones appeared mostly in the CM and EM memory subsets, whereas CD8+ clones were enriched in EMRA. Some responding clones were detected in pre-infection memory, which suggested that pre-existing cross-reactive memory T cells had joined the SARS-CoV-2 response. SARS-CoV-2 specificity was not confirmed for the second-wave clones peaking on day 37. The study included only a couple of mild cases, and larger cohorts that include severe cases with pre-infection samples were judged to be necessary.

Ficoll-Paque density gradient centrifugation was used to isolate PBMCs. This clonotype was seen only once. Its antigen specificity is not known. No base qualities exist here, and no much larger clone lies one base off it. A lone read is weak support. TCRdb lists the instrument as Illumina NovaSeq 6000. Using 5'RACE with constant-segment primers, TCRalpha and TCRbeta cDNA libraries were constructed, with sample barcodes and unique molecular identifiers added in the process. RNA was extracted from every sample with Trizol reagent. Libraries were amplified in two PCR steps, with a second sample barcode and Illumina TruSeq adapters added in the second step. Sequencing of libraries was performed on an Illumina NovaSeq with 2 x 150 bp paired-end reads. The study's own analysis went as follows. Reads were demultiplexed and collapsed into UMI-guided consensus sequences with migec v1.2.7. Using mixcr v2.1.11, UMI consensuses were aligned to TRA and TRB V and J templates and then assembled into clonotypes. Clonotypes were classified as expanded or contracted when called significant by both edgeR and NoisET, with noise models trained on biological replicates. edgeR calls used a false discovery rate-adjusted p below 0.01 and a log2 fold-change threshold of 1. As an exploratory analysis of dynamics, PCA with hierarchical clustering was applied to max-normalized trajectories of the 1000 most abundant clonotypes. The CD4 or CD8 phenotype of responding clones was assigned using the separately sequenced CD4+ and CD8+ repertoires. The public reads were reanalyzed by TCRdb: fastp trimming at Q25, MiXCR alignment, in-frame beta chains only. Every distinct CDR3 protein forms one entry, paired with its most common genes and DNA. TCRdb's processing, not the authors' own work, is the source of the V and J calls. This sample is represented by 65,000 to 95,000 distinct CDR3 sequences; 9.5% to 15% of them were singletons. Roughly 40% of the sample is held by the ten biggest clonotypes.

V loses 0 bases, J loses 0 bases, and the germline ends lie 13 bases apart. According to the germline V gene (reference sequence), CDR1 reads SEHNR and CDR2 reads FQNEAQ. Including the terminal cysteine and phenylalanine, the CDR3 comprises 17 residues. The retained sequence is limited to the CDR3, 51 bases, with the frame set at the first base. The TCR sequence derives from a man younger than 35 who had mild COVID-19 (a few samples of this study predate the infection). The sample titles of this study are shuffled in the database, so cell type and time point are left out; the donor was told from shared clones. The chain is made from TRBV7-9 and TRBJ2-3, and possibly TRBD1, on 6 matching bases. Sequenced material: PBMCs or a T cell subset sorted from them (not recorded which). The CDR3 corresponds to CASSLALVGASTDTQYF. The DNA is TGTGCCAGCAGCTTAGCGCTCGTGGGGGCTAGCACAGATACGCAGTATTTT.